Described below is a single TCR beta chain sequence and its context. This sample was taken from a study of blood T cell repertoires in COVID-19. Study in general: The study drew acute and convalescent COVID-19 samples from the United States, Italy and Spain. Sources were T cells, B-cell-depleted T cells, or PBMCs; the material itself was cDNA or gDNA.

After removal of 3 bases from V and 4 bases from J, the junction contained 2 bases not matched to a gene. The germline gives CDR1 LNHDA, CDR2 SQIVND (reference sequence). This CDR3 region has 16 residues. Per the study methods: Amplification with reference gene primers provided the estimates of nucleated cell counts. Repertoires were generated with immunoSEQ multiplex PCR, while TCRdb's copy carries only in-frame clones and drops some. That table furnishes V, J and clone size, whereas the DNA furnished D and trimming. Among roughly 140,000 clones listed, roughly 90% were seen once. Sequencing used peripheral blood. The chain uses TRBV19 and TRBJ2-2; 13 bases match TRBD2. The receptor comes from a man aged 70 or older with acute or convalescent COVID-19. The CDR3 bases are TGTGCCAGTAGTATGACTAGCGGGAGGTTCACCGGGGAGCTGTTTTTT. This codes for CASSMTSGRFTGELFF. Full variable domain (missing parts from reference TRBV19 and TRBJ2-2): DGGITQSPKYLFRKEGQNVTLSCEQNLNHDAMYWYRQDPGQGLRLIYYSQIVNDFQKGDIAEGYSVSREKKESFPLTVTSAQKNPTAFYLCASSMTSGRFTGELFFGEGSRLTVL.